A selection of T cell receptor beta chains follows, all from one sample in a study of blood T cell repertoires in COVID-19. Sequencing was performed with immunoSEQ multiplex PCR; in TCRdb, only in-frame clones are kept and a portion is missing. The sample gives roughly 130,000 clones, 79% of which show up once; 3% to 4.5% is in the top ten. Material for sequencing was peripheral blood. Receptors originate from a man aged 55 to 70 with acute or convalescent COVID-19. Both conserved end residues are part of each CDR3. The D gene is left open where the match is weak. Size is stated for part of the rows, as once, few or many counts, or as a class when the clone is expanded.

TRBV28	TRBJ2-4	.	.	CASSSGIAKNIQYF
TRBV24-1	TRBJ1-5	.	.	CATSDAGPTFEPQHF
TRBV21-1	TRBJ1-1	few	.	CASSSRQRAFF
TRBV24-1	TRBJ2-3	.	TRBD2	CATSDMGGGIAGEDTQYF
TRBV5-4	TRBJ2-5	.	TRBD2	CASSSSRTSGQETQYF
TRBV4-3	TRBJ2-7	.	TRBD1	CASSPTTGGPNYEQYF
TRBV19	TRBJ1-2	.	TRBD1	CASRGTGGNYGYTF
TRBV29-1	TRBJ2-7	.	TRBD1	CSVEGQGAWEQYF
TRBV6-1	TRBJ1-2	.	.	CASSEVYQAGYTF
TRBV9	TRBJ2-2	few	TRBD1	CASSPRTGSTGELFF
TRBV6-2/TRBV6-3	TRBJ1-6	many	.	CASSSAGSPLHF
TRBV5-1	TRBJ1-6	.	TRBD1	CASSLGQGTNSPLHF
TRBV28	TRBJ2-1	few	.	CATESGTPPNEQFF
TRBV28	TRBJ1-5	.	.	CASSSNSNQPQHF
TRBV27	TRBJ1-6	.	TRBD1	CASSYEGTDNSPLHF
TRBV6-1	TRBJ2-2	once	TRBD2	CASSGLAGINTGELFF
TRBV30	TRBJ1-2	.	TRBD1	CAWSAAGGRYGYTF
TRBV30	TRBJ1-5	.	.	CAWSVKQKNQPQHF
TRBV7-2	TRBJ2-5	.	TRBD2	CASSLGLAFSETQYF
TRBV6-2/TRBV6-3	TRBJ1-1	.	.	CASSSPDKMNTEAFF
TRBV24-1	TRBJ2-7	.	.	CATSDSGLYEQYF
TRBV2	TRBJ1-1	.	.	CASAGDSNTEAFF
TRBV7-2	TRBJ1-3	.	.	CASSPSGSGNTIYF
TRBV2	TRBJ1-2	.	TRBD1	CASSLDRDLNYGYTF
TRBV27	TRBJ1-2	.	.	CASSPQGRYHYGYTF
TRBV4-2	TRBJ2-7	.	.	CASSQDLVTRETYEQYF
TRBV5-6	TRBJ2-7	.	TRBD1	CASSLGTGGYEQYF
TRBV19	TRBJ1-5	.	.	CASSPASGLGSQHF
TRBV3-1/TRBV3-2	TRBJ1-5	.	.	CASSHLGGSNQPQHF
TRBV6-5	TRBJ1-1	.	.	CASLGRVGTEAFF
TRBV29-1	TRBJ1-3	.	.	CSVEGRALSGNTIYF
TRBV6-5	TRBJ2-3	.	TRBD1	CASSYRGQRTDTQYF
TRBV18	TRBJ2-6	.	.	CASSLQGTISSGANVLTF
TRBV24-1	TRBJ1-4	.	.	CATSDGTREAEKLFF
TRBV6-1	TRBJ1-2	.	TRBD1	CASSEDRGYGYTF
TRBV19	TRBJ1-1	once	TRBD1	CASIFPQGANTEAFF
TRBV19	TRBJ2-2	.	.	CASSIVAATGELFF
TRBV6-5	TRBJ1-2	.	.	CASSYSIADDGYTF
TRBV25-1	TRBJ1-6	few	TRBD1	CAGSGTGDSPLHF
TRBV29-1	TRBJ1-1	.	.	CSVGITGKEAFF
TRBV15	TRBJ2-2	.	.	CATSRDREAGELFF
TRBV24-1	TRBJ1-1	once	.	CATSDPGGGVAFF
TRBV18	TRBJ2-2	.	TRBD2	CASSPRLAGGSNTGELFF
TRBV15	TRBJ2-5	.	.	CATSRQGGQETQYF
TRBV11-2	TRBJ2-2	.	TRBD2	CASSPIRDYGELLF
TRBV18	TRBJ1-6	.	TRBD1	CASSPRQGASPLHF
TRBV28	TRBJ2-5	.	TRBD1	CASKLGQGLQETQYF
TRBV4-2	TRBJ2-5	once	TRBD2	CASSRGGGRQETQYF